This T cell receptor beta chain was sequenced for a study of shared clonotypes between healthy human individuals (dated by TCRdb to the early 2020s). Broadly, across the study: Two women and a few men aged 18 to 49 years were included in the cohort. For each donor, CD4 naive and CD4 memory were each given three plates, CD8 naive was given two plates, and CD8 memory was given one plate. To increase sequencing depth and limit assay-specific biases, TCR repertoire library preparation and sequencing were carried out by different laboratories using diverse techniques. Leukapheresis yielded between about 0.94 and 8.9 billion PBMCs per donor. Blood TCR repertoires of five healthy adults were deeply sequenced to estimate repertoire size and the extent of clonotype sharing between individuals.

The sample holds one count of this clone. Its antigen remains unidentified. There are no base qualities to consult, and no much larger clone falls within one base. TCR CDR3 regions were amplified from genomic DNA by multiplex PCR using the deep immunoSEQ assay. Extracted genomic DNA from each cell subset was spread evenly across all wells of several immunoSEQ 96-well plates, with each plate serving as a replicate. For sorted subsets, each replicate PCR was loaded with approximately 200 ng genomic DNA, equivalent to roughly 30,000 T cell genomes. Purified libraries were measured with a Qubit 3.0 fluorometer, size-checked on a Bioanalyzer 2100, and measured again with the KAPA Library Quantification kit. Every immunoSEQ 96-well plate was sequenced on a dedicated single-read 150-cycle Illumina NextSeq 550 flow cell. The published analysis was carried out like this. The immunoSEQ output contained only junctional sequences without quality scores, so filtering could not match that applied to full-length reads. Sequences were annotated with PyIR, a Python wrapper for IgBLAST v1.9, using IMGT germline references to assign V/J genes and CDR3. Reads were removed for weak V/J assignments (E-value above 1e-6), missing CDR3, stop codons, out-of-frame junctions, or ambiguous translated residues. A V3J clonotype was defined by an identical inferred V gene, J gene, and CDR3 amino acid sequence. The percentage overlap between two repertoires was calculated by dividing the number of shared unique clonotypes by the size of the smaller repertoire. RTK rarefaction, the Chao1 estimator, and Recon v2.1 estimates of unobserved clonotypes were used to assess repertoire richness. For all TCRbeta clonotypes obtained by the gDNA method from a few donors, generation probabilities were computed with OLGA. TCRdb provides this immuneACCESS table in a form limited to in-frame rearrangements. Some clones are lacking; in checked studies, under half of them reflect an unresolved V gene, and why the rest are absent is not known. V and J calls and clone size follow that table, whereas D and trimming were derived from the DNA. This sample has about 2.4 million clones in its table, and approximately 93% of those were observed once. The ten top clones hold roughly 0.39% of the sample.

Broader findings and caveats from the paper: Across four donors, roughly 5% of naive CD4, approximately 3.6% of naive CD8, about 2% of memory CD4, and under 0.45% of memory CD8 clonotypes were shared. Even with the large sequencing depth, rarefaction of the sorted-subset datasets indicated that sequencing was incomplete. Clonotypes shared by all four sorted-subset donors showed higher generation probabilities than non-shared clonotypes. Naive subsets generally had larger estimated clonotype richness than memory subsets. Only blood was sampled, and tissue TCR repertoires likely differ from those in blood. The genetic and exposure-history diversity represented was limited by the small number of donors. Based on pairwise subsampling, the degree of clonotype sharing among donors was expected to be affected by sequencing depth.

The donors were healthy, HIV-negative adults with no recently reported acute infections or vaccinations. Every donor was a Caucasian adult residing in Nashville, Tennessee, USA. CD4+ T cells were enriched by magnetic negative selection, after which naive cells were positively selected on CD45RA and the negative fraction was taken as the memory subset. Blood was obtained by leukapheresis, after which PBMCs were separated by Ficoll-Histopaque density gradient centrifugation and cryopreserved in liquid nitrogen vapor phase. Analytical flow cytometry was used to check the purity and quantity of each magnetically sorted T cell population. Genomic DNA was isolated from each sorted fraction and quantified by UV absorbance on a Nanodrop 2000c. Counted from cysteine to phenylalanine, this CDR3 has 14 amino acids. Only the CDR3 region is kept as DNA, spanning 42 bases read in frame from base 1. V is reduced by 4 bases and J by 4 bases, leaving a spacing of 8 bases between them. In the germline V gene, CDR1 corresponds to MGHDK and CDR2 to SYGVNS.

Input material: naive CD4+ T cells from PBMCs. The sample's cell subset or site, from its label and the paper: CD45RA+ positively selected. This clonotype originated in a man aged 18 to 30 in good health. Some clones in this sample may be carry-over from other donors' samples. Recombination linked TRBV25-1 to TRBJ1-6, with TRBD1 tentatively as D gene (5 bases match). The nucleotide sequence reads as follows: TGTGCCAGCAGTGCGCAGGGTTATAATTCACCCCTCCACTTT. Its protein reads: CASSAQGYNSPLHF.